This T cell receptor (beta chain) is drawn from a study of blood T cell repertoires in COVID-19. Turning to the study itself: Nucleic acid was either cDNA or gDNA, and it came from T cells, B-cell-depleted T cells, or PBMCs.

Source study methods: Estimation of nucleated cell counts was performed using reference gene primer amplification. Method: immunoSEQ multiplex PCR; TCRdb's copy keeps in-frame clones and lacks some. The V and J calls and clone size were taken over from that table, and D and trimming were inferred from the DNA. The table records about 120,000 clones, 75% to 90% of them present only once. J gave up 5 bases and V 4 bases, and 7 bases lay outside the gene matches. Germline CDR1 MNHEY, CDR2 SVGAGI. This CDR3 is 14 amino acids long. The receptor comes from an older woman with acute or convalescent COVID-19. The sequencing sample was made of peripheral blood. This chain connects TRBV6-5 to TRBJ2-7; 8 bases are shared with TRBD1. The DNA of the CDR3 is TGTGCCAGCAGTTTCGACAGGGGCGGGAACGAGCAGTACTTC. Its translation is CASSFDRGGNEQYF.